Presented here are 27 T cell receptor beta chains from one specimen sequenced in a study of T-cell reconstitution after alpha-beta-depleted transplantation in children. Preparation of the TCRbeta library was carried out with unique molecular identifiers. TCRdb re-analysed the PCR reads in MiXCR, keeping a single row per CDR3 protein. The sample holds some 200,000 distinct CDR3 sequences; under 13% are singletons and the top ten take 28%. The sample was PBMCs, taken before TCRalphabeta/CD19-depleted stem cell transplant. The receptors come from a child younger than two with acute myeloid leukemia, due to receive a stem cell transplant.

In this sample, this clonotype turned up many times. The chain carries TRBV5-1 and TRBJ2-1, with 10 bases aligning to TRBD2. From germline, CDR1 is SGHRS and CDR2 YFSETQ. V was clipped by 6 bases and J by 4 bases; unmatched bases: 4. This CDR3 has 14 amino acids. This CDR3 reads CASTLAGAYNEQFF. DNA for the CDR3: TGCGCCAGCACCCTAGCGGGGGCATACAATGAGCAGTTCTTC.

In its sample, this clonotype was seen a few times. The chain carries TRBV7-6 and TRBJ2-5; TRBD1 matches at 9 bases. The length of the CDR3 is 15 residues. CDR1 and CDR2 from the germline V gene are SGHVS and FNYEAQ. V lost 1 base and J lost 5; bases outside the gene matches: 5. This CDR3 reads CASSLVRTGDETQYF. DNA of the CDR3: TGTGCCAGCAGCTTAGTGAGGACAGGGGATGAGACCCAGTACTTC.

Notes on this clonotype: This may be a read error: a much more frequent sequence differs by one nucleotide. The rearrangement joins TRBV20-1 to TRBJ2-7; D unclear. The CDR3 is made up of 13 amino acids. V was trimmed by 3 bases and J by 2 bases, leaving 11 bases between them. Germline V CDR1 and CDR2: DFQATT, SNEGSKA (reference sequence). The CDR3 spells CSARVAETYEQYF. In DNA form, the CDR3 reads TGCAGTGCTAGGGTCGCGGAGACCTACGAGCAGTACTTC.

In its sample, this clonotype was seen many times. The chain combines TRBV12-3 or TRBV12-4 with TRBJ2-3, with 7 bases lining up with TRBD2. CDR3 length equals 15 residues. The ends lost 2 bases at V and 4 bases at J; junction bases unmatched: 6. DNA for the CDR3: TGTGCCAGCAGTTTAAGCGGGGTAGGCGCAGATACGCAGTATTTT. This gives the protein CASSLSGVGADTQYF.

This clonotype was recorded at least ten times. The chain joins TRBV5-5 to TRBJ2-3; D ambiguous. Trimming left V 0 bases short and J 13 bases short, with 12 bases between. The CDR3 is made up of 12 amino acids. Germline V CDR1 and CDR2: SGHKS, YYEKEE (reference sequence). In DNA form, the CDR3 reads TGTGCCAGCAGCTTGGCCGCCCCTCACGAGTATTTT. Its protein is CASSLAAPHEYF. The full variable domain, rest sourced from reference TRBV5-5 and TRBJ2-3, is DAGVTQSPTHLIKTRGQQVTLRCSPISGHKSVSWYQQVLGQGPQFIFQYYEKEERGRGNFPDRFSARQFPNYSSELNVNALLLGDSALYLCASSLAAPHEYFGPGTRLTVL.

This clonotype was counted ten times or more. The chain combines TRBV12-3 or TRBV12-4 with TRBJ2-3, with D unclear. V was clipped by 0 bases and J by 8 bases, with 12 bases between them. The CDR3 sequence is 14 residues long. The CDR3: CASSLARPSSTQYF. In DNA form, the CDR3 reads TGTGCCAGCAGTTTAGCTCGCCCTTCTTCTACGCAGTATTTT.

On this clonotype: This clone may be a read error of a much larger clone one base away. This chain connects TRBV7-2 to TRBJ2-1, with D maybe TRBD2 (5 bases). Trimming shortened V by 5 bases and J by 5 bases, and 10 bases separated the two germline ends. The germline gives CDR1 SGHTA, CDR2 FQGNSA. CDR3 length: 13 residues. CDR3: CTSSGGPNNEQFF. CDR3 DNA: TGTACCAGCAGCGGCGGGCCTAACAATGAGCAGTTCTTC.

In this sample, this clonotype turned up many times. The chain combines TRBV6-1 with TRBJ2-5; D unclear. Between the trimmed V and J ends, which lost 6 bases and 5 bases, there was a span of 19 bases. CDR1 MNHNS and CDR2 SASEGT come from the germline V gene. The CDR3 length is 15 residues. In DNA form, the CDR3 reads TGTGCCAGCAGACCAGGCGGTTGGATCTGGGAGACCCAGTACTTC. Translated, it gives CASRPGGWIWETQYF.

This clonotype was observed at least ten times. The V and J genes are TRBV4-3 and TRBJ2-2; D is possibly TRBD2 (6 bases). Trimming stripped 0 bases from V and 6 bases from J, with 17 bases between. Germline V gene lookup returns CDR1 LGHNA and CDR2 YSLEER. The CDR3 extends over 17 amino acids. CDR3 sequence reads: CASSQEGRTTHPGELFF. CDR3 nucleotides: TGCGCCAGCAGCCAAGAAGGGAGGACGACCCACCCCGGGGAGCTGTTTTTT.

This clonotype was counted many times. It may be a read error: a sequence one base away is much more abundant. The rearrangement uses TRBV2 and TRBJ2-7; TRBD1 agrees at 10 bases. The V gene's germline CDR1 is SNHLY and CDR2 FYNNEI. The V segment lost 6 bases and the J segment 2 bases; nucleotides outside the gene matches: 4. This CDR3 is 14 amino acids long. The CDR3 reads CASSAGTGAYEQYF. The CDR3, as DNA: TGTGCCAGCAGCGCCGGGACAGGGGCCTACGAGCAGTACTTC.

This clonotype was recorded many times. V usage is TRBV20-1 and J usage is TRBJ2-1; 9 bases match TRBD1. The CDR3 runs 14 residues. Germline CDR1 is DFQATT and CDR2 is SNEGSKA (reference sequence). The ends lost 6 bases at V and 7 bases at J; junction bases unmatched: 10. The DNA for the CDR3 is TGCAGTGCGCGCCCTGACAGGGGGTGGAATGAGCAGTTCTTC. Translating it yields CSARPDRGWNEQFF.

Only a few counts were recorded for this clonotype. The chain carries TRBV7-2 and TRBJ2-5; possible D gene TRBD1, 6 bases. Germline V gene sequence: CDR1 SGHTA, CDR2 FQGNSA. The CDR3 is 15 residues long. The V gene lost 2 bases and the J gene lost 5 bases, with 15 bases spanning the gap. The CDR3 spells CASSLSQGRVETQYF. The CDR3 nucleotides read TGTGCCAGCAGCTTATCACAGGGCAGGGTGGAGACCCAGTACTTC. Full variable domain (remainder filled in from reference TRBV7-2 and TRBJ2-5): GAGVSQSPSNKVTEKGKDVELRCDPISGHTALYWYRQSLGQGLEFLIYFQGNSAPDKSGLPSDRFSAERTGGSVSTLTIQRTQQEDSAVYLCASSLSQGRVETQYFGPGTRLLVL.

Comment on this clonotype: This clone may be a read error of a much larger clone one base away. The V and J genes are TRBV28 and TRBJ1-1; TRBD1 matches at 9 bases. The CDR3 is made up of 18 amino acids. CDR1 and CDR2 from the germline V gene are MDHEN and SYDVKM. V dropped 3 bases and J dropped 3; count of bases not matched to a gene: 14. CDR3 protein: CASSLNARTGVLDTEAFF. The CDR3 nucleotides are TGTGCCAGCAGTTTGAATGCTAGGACAGGGGTTCTGGACACTGAAGCTTTCTTT.

This clonotype was seen at least ten times. The chain links TRBV5-1 to TRBJ1-2, with TRBD1 matching over 7 bases. From germline, CDR1 is SGHRS and CDR2 YFSETQ. There are 15 residues in the CDR3. Unmatched junction bases numbered 11, after V lost 2 bases and J lost 7 bases. Written as DNA, the CDR3 is TGCGCCAGCAGCTTCGACGGAACAGGGGCCGCTGGCTACACCTTC. Protein: CASSFDGTGAAGYTF.

The sample holds many counts of this clonotype. The V call is TRBV11-2, the J call TRBJ1-2, with a possible D match to TRBD1 (6 bases). The CDR3 runs to 15 residues. CDR1 and CDR2 from the germline V gene are SGHAT and FQNNGV. V was clipped by 5 bases and J by 12 bases, with 25 bases between them. The DNA of the CDR3 is TGTGCCAGCAGCGATCTCCTGGGGGGGGCGTACGGGGACACCTTC. Its translation is CASSDLLGGAYGDTF.

The chain uses TRBV2 and TRBJ1-2; no definite D call. The CDR3 is 12 amino acids. CDR1 is SNHLY, CDR2 FYNNEI, per germline. The V end lost 6 bases, the J end lost 8 bases, and 13 bases lay between the germline ends. In nucleotides, the CDR3 is TGTGCCAGCAGGGGCCCGATTATGGGCTACACCTTC. This sequence encodes CASRGPIMGYTF. Combining the CDR3 with reference TRBV2 and TRBJ1-2 gives the whole variable domain EPEVTQTPSHQVTQMGQEVILRCVPISNHLYFYWYRQILGQKVEFLVSFYNNEISEKSEIFDDQFSVERPDGSNFTLKIRSTKLEDSAMYFCASRGPIMGYTFGSGTRLTVV.

This clonotype was observed at least ten times. J is TRBJ1-2 and V is TRBV12-3 or TRBV12-4; 8 nucleotides match TRBD1. The CDR3 covers 13 residues. Unmatched junction bases numbered 4, after V lost 6 bases and J lost 4 bases. The CDR3 here is CASRTGTGYGYTF. The CDR3 DNA is TGTGCCAGCAGGACCGGGACAGGCTATGGCTACACCTTC.

This clonotype came up a few times. The rearrangement uses TRBV27 and TRBJ2-1; a possible D gene is TRBD1 (6 bases). CDR1 and CDR2 from the germline V gene are MNHEY and SMNVEV (reference sequence). This CDR3 contains 15 residues. V was cut by 6 bases and J by 0 bases, with 12 bases left in between. CDR3 protein: CASSPGHNSYNEQFF. CDR3 sequence (DNA): TGTGCCAGCAGCCCGGGACACAACTCCTACAATGAGCAGTTCTTC.

With respect to this clonotype: The germline gene is not matched at one end of the junction; a read error may be the cause. CDR3 loop: CATSDFGLYGYAF. CDR3 DNA sequence: TGTGCCACCAGTGATTTCGGTCTCTATGGCTACGCCTTC. The rearrangement links TRBV24-1 to TRBJ1-2; no clear D gene. The CDR3 spans 13 residues. Germline CDR1 is KGHDR and CDR2 is SFDVKD.

This clonotype was seen many times. The V and J genes are TRBV5-6 and TRBJ1-2, with no clear D. Germline V lookup: CDR1 SGHDT, CDR2 YYEEEE. This CDR3 contains 15 residues. The ends were cut back, 4 bases at V and 2 bases at J, with 15 bases in the middle. The CDR3 protein is CASSRLPEINYGYTF. The CDR3 nucleotides read TGTGCCAGCAGCCGGCTGCCGGAAATCAACTATGGCTACACCTTC.

This clonotype was seen many times. V gene TRBV12-3 or TRBV12-4 combines with J gene TRBJ1-1; D possibly corresponds to TRBD1 (6 bases). Trimming removed 1 base from V and 4 bases from J, with 10 bases in between. The CDR3 covers 14 residues. CDR3 in amino acids: CASSLEDRPTEAFF. The CDR3 nucleotides read TGTGCCAGCAGTTTAGAAGACAGGCCCACTGAAGCTTTCTTT.

At least ten counts were recorded for this clonotype. The chain links TRBV24-1 to TRBJ2-6; possible D gene TRBD2, 5 bases. From germline, CDR1 is KGHDR and CDR2 SFDVKD. This CDR3 has 18 residues. V was cut by 4 bases and J by 0 bases, with 15 bases left in between. As DNA, the CDR3 is TGTGCCACCAGTGAAGGGAGATCTTCGAGCTCTGGGGCCAACGTCCTGACTTTC. Protein: CATSEGRSSSSGANVLTF.

V is TRBV10-3 and J is TRBJ2-7; D possibly corresponds to TRBD1 (5 bases). V gave up 7 bases and J gave up 2 bases, with 12 bases separating them. Germline CDR1 ENHRY, CDR2 SYGVKD. The length of the CDR3 is 13 residues. The CDR3 nucleotides are TGTGCCATCACCACTGACAGTACCTACGAGCAGTACTTC. Protein: CAITTDSTYEQYF.

A note on this clonotype: This may come from a read error, since a much larger clone is one base off. The CDR3 coding sequence is TGTGCCAGCAGCCGAATGACTTGGACAGGGGGGAGTGGCGAGCAGTACTTC. Translation: CASSRMTWTGGSGEQYF. This sequence joins TRBV11-3 and TRBJ2-7, with 10 bases lining up with TRBD1. CDR3 size: 17 residues. The germline gives CDR1 SGHNT, CDR2 YENEEA. After removal of 5 bases from V and 6 bases from J, the junction contained 16 bases not matched to a gene.

This clonotype was seen at least ten times. It may be a read error: a sequence one base away is much more abundant. The chain combines TRBV9 with TRBJ1-3; D gene uncertain. The CDR3 totals 12 residues. Trimming removed 3 bases at V and 0 bases at J, with 1 base between. The germline V gene has CDR1 SGDLS and CDR2 YYNGEE. CDR3 coding DNA: TGTGCCAGCAGCGACTCTGGAAACACCATATATTTT. It yields the protein CASSDSGNTIYF.

At least ten counts were recorded for this clonotype. The chain has TRBV20-1 and TRBJ2-1; the D gene could be TRBD1 or TRBD2 (5 bases each). The length of the CDR3 is 16 residues. V lost 3 bases, J lost 7 bases, and 22 bases lay in between. CDR1 is DFQATT and CDR2 is SNEGSKA in the germline V gene (reference sequence). CDR3 region: CSASDPGRKGTNEQFF. The CDR3 region has the DNA TGCAGTGCTAGTGATCCGGGACGCAAAGGAACAAATGAGCAGTTCTTC.

This clonotype was detected many times. The gene calls are TRBV2 and TRBJ2-2; D is perhaps TRBD2 (6 bases). Trimming removed 6 bases from V and 7 bases from J, with 12 bases in between. The CDR3 consists of 13 residues. Germline V lookup: CDR1 SNHLY, CDR2 FYNNEI. CDR3 nucleotides: TGTGCCAGCAGGCGACGGACTATCGGGGAGCTGTTTTTT. Its translation: CASRRRTIGELFF.